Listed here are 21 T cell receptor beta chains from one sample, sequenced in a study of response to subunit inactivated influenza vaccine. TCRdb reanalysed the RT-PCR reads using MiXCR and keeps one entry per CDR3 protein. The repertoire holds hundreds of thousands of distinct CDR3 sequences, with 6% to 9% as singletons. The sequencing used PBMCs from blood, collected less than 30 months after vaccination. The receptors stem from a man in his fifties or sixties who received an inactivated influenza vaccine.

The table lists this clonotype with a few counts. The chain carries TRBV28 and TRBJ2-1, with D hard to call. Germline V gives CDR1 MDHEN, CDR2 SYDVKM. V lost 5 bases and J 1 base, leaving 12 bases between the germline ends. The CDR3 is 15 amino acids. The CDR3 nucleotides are TGTGCCAGCAGTCCCGCCCCGTCGTCCTACAATGAGCAGTTCTTC. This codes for CASSPAPSSYNEQFF.

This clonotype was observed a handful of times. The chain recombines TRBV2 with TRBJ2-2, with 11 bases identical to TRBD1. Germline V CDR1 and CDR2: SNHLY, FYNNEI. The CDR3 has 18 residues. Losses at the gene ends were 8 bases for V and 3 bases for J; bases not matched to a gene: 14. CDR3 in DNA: TGTGCCAGCCATAAACCGGGACAGGGGGTTTTGGACACCGGGGAGCTGTTTTTT. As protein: CASHKPGQGVLDTGELFF.

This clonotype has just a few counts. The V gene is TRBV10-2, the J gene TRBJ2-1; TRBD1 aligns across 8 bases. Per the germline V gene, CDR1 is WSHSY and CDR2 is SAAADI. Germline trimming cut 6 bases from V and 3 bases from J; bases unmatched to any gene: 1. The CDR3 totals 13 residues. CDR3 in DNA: TGCGCCAGCAGGACAGGGGTCTACAATGAGCAGTTCTTC. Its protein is CASRTGVYNEQFF.

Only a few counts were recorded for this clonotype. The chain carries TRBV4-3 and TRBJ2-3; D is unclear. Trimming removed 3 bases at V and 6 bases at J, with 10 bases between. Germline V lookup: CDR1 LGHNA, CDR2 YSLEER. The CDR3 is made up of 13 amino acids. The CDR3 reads CASSQLFRDTQYF. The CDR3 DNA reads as TGCGCCAGCAGCCAGTTGTTTAGGGATACGCAGTATTTT.

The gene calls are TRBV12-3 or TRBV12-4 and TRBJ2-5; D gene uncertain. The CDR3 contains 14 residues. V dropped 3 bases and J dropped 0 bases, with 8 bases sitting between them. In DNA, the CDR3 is TGTGCCAGCAGTTTTGGAATATACCAAGAGACCCAGTACTTC. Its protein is CASSFGIYQETQYF.

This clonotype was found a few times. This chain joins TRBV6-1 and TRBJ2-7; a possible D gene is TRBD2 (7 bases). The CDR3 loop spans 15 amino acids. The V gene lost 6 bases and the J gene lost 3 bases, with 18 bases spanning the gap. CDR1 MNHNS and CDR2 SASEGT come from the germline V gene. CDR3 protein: CASRNGQAGHYEQYF. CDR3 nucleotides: TGTGCCAGCAGGAACGGGCAAGCGGGACACTACGAGCAGTACTTC.

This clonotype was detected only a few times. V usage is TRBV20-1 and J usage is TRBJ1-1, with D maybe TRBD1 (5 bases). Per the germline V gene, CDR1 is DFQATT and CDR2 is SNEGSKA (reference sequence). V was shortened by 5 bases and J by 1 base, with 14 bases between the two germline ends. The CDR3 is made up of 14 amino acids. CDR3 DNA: TGCAGTGCTCGGCCTGCAAGGGGGAACACTGAAGCTTTCTTT. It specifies CSARPARGNTEAFF.

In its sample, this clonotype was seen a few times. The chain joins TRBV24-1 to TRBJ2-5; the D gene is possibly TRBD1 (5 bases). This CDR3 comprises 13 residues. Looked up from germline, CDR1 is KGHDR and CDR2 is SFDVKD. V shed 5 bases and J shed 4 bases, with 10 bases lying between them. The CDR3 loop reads CATSGRQGETQYF. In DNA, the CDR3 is TGTGCCACCAGTGGTAGGCAGGGAGAGACCCAGTACTTC.

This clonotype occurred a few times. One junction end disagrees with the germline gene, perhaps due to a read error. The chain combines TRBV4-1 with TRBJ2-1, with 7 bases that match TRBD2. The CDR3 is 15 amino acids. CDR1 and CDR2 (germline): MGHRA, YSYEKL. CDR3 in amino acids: CASSRDGTNYDEQFF. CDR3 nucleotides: TGCGCCAGCAGCCGAGATGGGACTAACTACGATGAGCAGTTCTTC.

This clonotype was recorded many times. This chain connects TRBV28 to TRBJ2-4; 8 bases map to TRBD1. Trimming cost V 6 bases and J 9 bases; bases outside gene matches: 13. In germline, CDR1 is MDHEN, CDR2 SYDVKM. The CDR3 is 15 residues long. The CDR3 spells CASSQNPGQAVIQYF. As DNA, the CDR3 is TGTGCCAGCAGCCAAAACCCGGGACAGGCCGTCATTCAGTACTTC.

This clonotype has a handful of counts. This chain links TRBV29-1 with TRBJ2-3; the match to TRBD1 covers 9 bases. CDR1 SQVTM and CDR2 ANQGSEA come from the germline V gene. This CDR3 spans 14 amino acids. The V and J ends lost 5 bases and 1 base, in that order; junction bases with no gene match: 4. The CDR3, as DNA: TGCAGCGTTCTCCACAGGGGGCGCACAGATACGCAGTATTTT. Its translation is CSVLHRGRTDTQYF.

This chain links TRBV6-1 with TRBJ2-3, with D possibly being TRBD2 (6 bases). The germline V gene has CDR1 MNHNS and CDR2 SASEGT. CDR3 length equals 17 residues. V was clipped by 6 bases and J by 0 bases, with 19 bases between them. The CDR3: CASRARLATPSTDTQYF. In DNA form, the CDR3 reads TGTGCCAGCAGGGCCCGGCTAGCGACTCCTAGCACAGATACGCAGTATTTT.

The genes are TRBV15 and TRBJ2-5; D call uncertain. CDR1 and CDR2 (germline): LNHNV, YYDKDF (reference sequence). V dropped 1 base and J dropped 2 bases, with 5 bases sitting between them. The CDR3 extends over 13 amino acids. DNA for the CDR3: TGTGCCACCAGCAGAGGACTGCAAGAGACCCAGTACTTC. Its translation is CATSRGLQETQYF.

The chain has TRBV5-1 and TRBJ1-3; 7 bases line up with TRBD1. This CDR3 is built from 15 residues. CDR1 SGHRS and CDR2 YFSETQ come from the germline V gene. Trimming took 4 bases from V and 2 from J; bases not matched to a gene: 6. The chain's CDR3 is CASSILGQTGNTIYF. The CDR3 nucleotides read TGCGCCAGCAGCATTTTGGGACAGACTGGAAACACCATATATTTT.

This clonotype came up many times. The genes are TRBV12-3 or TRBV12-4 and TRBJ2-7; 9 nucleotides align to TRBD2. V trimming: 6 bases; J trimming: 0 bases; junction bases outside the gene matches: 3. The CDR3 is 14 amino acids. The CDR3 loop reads CASRSGRFSYEQYF. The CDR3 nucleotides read TGTGCCAGCAGAAGCGGGAGGTTCTCCTACGAGCAGTACTTC.

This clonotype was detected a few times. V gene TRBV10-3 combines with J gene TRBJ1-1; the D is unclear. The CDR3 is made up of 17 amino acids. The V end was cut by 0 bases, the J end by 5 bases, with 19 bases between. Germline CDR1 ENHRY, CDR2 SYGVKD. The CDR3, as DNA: TGTGCCATCAGTGAGTCGACTTCGGCGCCACGGAAGACTGAAGCTTTCTTT. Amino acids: CAISESTSAPRKTEAFF.

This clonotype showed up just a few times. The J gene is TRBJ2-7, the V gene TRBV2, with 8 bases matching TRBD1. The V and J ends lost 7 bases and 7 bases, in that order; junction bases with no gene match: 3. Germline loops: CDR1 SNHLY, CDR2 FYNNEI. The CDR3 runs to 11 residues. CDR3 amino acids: CASKGQVEQYF. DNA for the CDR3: TGTGCCAGCAAGGGACAGGTTGAGCAGTACTTC.

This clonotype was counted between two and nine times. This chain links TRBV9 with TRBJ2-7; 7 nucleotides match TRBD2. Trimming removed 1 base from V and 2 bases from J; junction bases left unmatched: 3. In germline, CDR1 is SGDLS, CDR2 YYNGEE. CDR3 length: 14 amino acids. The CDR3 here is CASSVSSGAYEQYF. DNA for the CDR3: TGTGCCAGCAGCGTATCCAGCGGGGCCTACGAGCAGTACTTC.

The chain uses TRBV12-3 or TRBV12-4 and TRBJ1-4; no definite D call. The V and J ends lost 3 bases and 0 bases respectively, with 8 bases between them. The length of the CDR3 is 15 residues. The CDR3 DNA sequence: TGTGCCAGCAGTTTTTCCGAGTCAACTAATGAAAAACTGTTTTTT. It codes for CASSFSESTNEKLFF.

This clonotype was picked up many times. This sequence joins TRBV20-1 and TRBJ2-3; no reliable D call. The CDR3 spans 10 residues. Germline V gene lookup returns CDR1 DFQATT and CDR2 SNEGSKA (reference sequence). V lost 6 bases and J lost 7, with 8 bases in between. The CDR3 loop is CSAFDYTQYF. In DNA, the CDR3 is TGCAGTGCCTTTGATTATACGCAGTATTTT.

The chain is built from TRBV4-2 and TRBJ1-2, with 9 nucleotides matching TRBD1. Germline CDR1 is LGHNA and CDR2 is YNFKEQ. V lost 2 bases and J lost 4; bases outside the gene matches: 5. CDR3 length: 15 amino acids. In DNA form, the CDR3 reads TGTGCCAGCAGCCAAACGACAGGGGGAATCTATGGCTACACCTTC. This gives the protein CASSQTTGGIYGYTF.